One sample yielded the 15 T cell receptor beta chains listed below, sequenced in a study of cytomegalovirus exposure and HLA in healthy donors. It was with 60 Vbeta and 13 Jbeta primers that the PCR ran. Sequencing used immunoSEQ multiplex PCR; TCRdb keeps in-frame clones, though not all of them. The table has about 150,000 clones, about two thirds seen once. Specimen: PBMCs. These receptors all come from a man aged 55 to 70 in good health and CMV-seronegative.

CDR3 nucleotide sequence: TGTGCCAGCAGCTTAGAGGCTAGCGGGAGCCAAGAGACCCAGTACTTC. Translation: CASSLEASGSQETQYF. The chain combines TRBV7-8 with TRBJ2-5, with TRBD2 matching 10 bases. Germline lookup yields CDR1 SGHVS and CDR2 FQNEAQ. The CDR3 sequence is 16 residues long. Losses at the gene ends were 1 base for V and 1 base for J; bases not matched to a gene: 3.

This clone occurred a few times. The rearrangement links TRBV13 to TRBJ2-7; TRBD1 matches at 8 bases. V trimming: 5 bases; J trimming: 2 bases; junction bases outside the gene matches: 5. Germline V gene lookup returns CDR1 PRHDT and CDR2 FYEKMQ (reference sequence). The CDR3 has 14 amino acids. The CDR3 is CASSRDRNPYEQYF. In DNA, the CDR3 is TGTGCCAGCAGCCGGGACAGGAACCCCTACGAGCAGTACTTC.

The V call is TRBV6-5, the J call TRBJ1-6; 8 nucleotides match TRBD1. The CDR3 length is 16 residues. V trimming: 4 bases; J trimming: 11 bases; junction bases outside the gene matches: 13. The germline V gene has CDR1 MNHEY and CDR2 SVGAGI. CDR3 in amino acids: CASSSRTGRSEPPLHF. CDR3 in DNA: TGTGCCAGCAGTTCGAGGACAGGGCGGTCGGAACCACCCCTCCACTTT.

This clone was seen a handful of times. V gene TRBV10-3 combines with J gene TRBJ1-2; the D gene is possibly TRBD1 (5 bases). CDR1 and CDR2 from the germline V gene are ENHRY and SYGVKD. Trimming pared 2 bases from V and 6 bases from J, leaving 16 bases between. CDR3 length: 15 amino acids. The CDR3 loop is CAISERQGLWDGYTF. The DNA for the CDR3 is TGTGCCATCAGTGAGCGGCAGGGTTTATGGGATGGCTACACCTTC.

This clone was observed once. CDR3 sequence reads: CASSSGTENEKLFF. The CDR3 DNA reads as TGTGCCAGCAGCTCCGGGACAGAGAATGAAAAACTGTTTTTT. V is TRBV9 and J is TRBJ1-4; the match to TRBD1 covers 7 bases. V was clipped by 4 bases and J by 5 bases; unmatched bases: 5. The CDR3 is 14 residues long. CDR1 is SGDLS, CDR2 YYNGEE, per germline.

This chain connects TRBV10-3 to TRBJ2-5; D is undetermined. The DNA end favors TRBJ2-7, so the J call may be wrong. The germline V gene has CDR1 ENHRY and CDR2 SYGVKD. The CDR3 consists of 15 residues. CDR3 coding DNA: TGTGCCATCAGTAGCTCAGCCAACTTGAGGTACGAGCAGTACTTC. This gives the protein CAISSSANLRYEQYF.

The chain recombines TRBV30 with TRBJ1-1; D is unclear. Trimming cost V 0 bases and J 4 bases, with 9 bases left between them. CDR3 length equals 13 residues. The germline gives CDR1 GTSNPN, CDR2 SVGIG (reference sequence). CDR3 loop: CAWSVRGGTEAFF. In DNA, the CDR3 is TGTGCCTGGAGTGTTCGGGGTGGCACTGAAGCTTTCTTT.

The chain uses TRBV30 and TRBJ2-3; D uncertain. V lost 1 base, J lost 5 bases, and 7 bases lay in between. This CDR3 region has 12 residues. Germline CDR1 reads GTSNPN; CDR2 reads SVGIG (reference sequence). CDR3 loop: CAWSAGLDTQYF. CDR3 sequence (DNA): TGTGCCTGGAGTGCCGGGTTAGATACGCAGTATTTT.

This clone occurred a few times. V and J are TRBV6-5 and TRBJ1-1; D is uncertain. The CDR3 is 13 residues long. V was clipped by 6 bases and J by 4 bases, with 12 bases between them. Looked up from germline, CDR1 is MNHEY and CDR2 is SVGAGI. CDR3 sequence: CASRFLGSTEAFF. CDR3 nucleotide sequence: TGTGCCAGCAGGTTTCTAGGGAGCACTGAAGCTTTCTTT.

This rearrangement joins TRBV5-4 to TRBJ2-5; weak D call: TRBD2 (6 bases). This CDR3 has 13 amino acids. The V gene lost 0 bases and the J gene lost 5 bases, with 8 bases spanning the gap. From germline, CDR1 is SGHNT and CDR2 YYREEE (reference sequence). As DNA, the CDR3 is TGTGCCAGCAGCTTGGGACTAGACGAGACCCAGTACTTC. Its translation is CASSLGLDETQYF.

The gene calls are TRBV7-2 and TRBJ1-1, with D maybe TRBD1 (5 bases). Germline assignment: CDR1 SGHTA and CDR2 FQGNSA. Between the trimmed V and J ends, which lost 1 base and 0 bases, there was a span of 6 bases. This CDR3 spans 14 amino acids. The CDR3 nucleotides read TGTGCCAGCAGCTTAGGACAGCTGAACACTGAAGCTTTCTTT. Translation gives CASSLGQLNTEAFF. The full variable domain, rest sourced from reference TRBV7-2 and TRBJ1-1, is GAGVSQSPSNKVTEKGKDVELRCDPISGHTALYWYRQSLGQGLEFLIYFQGNSAPDKSGLPSDRFSAERTGGSVSTLTIQRTQQEDSAVYLCASSLGQLNTEAFFGQGTRLTVV.

This clone was found a few times. This chain joins TRBV19 and TRBJ2-5, with 9 bases that match TRBD1. Germline CDR1 and CDR2: LNHDA and SQIVND (reference sequence). CDR3 length: 13 residues. V dropped 5 bases and J dropped 6; count of bases not matched to a gene: 4. The CDR3 region is CASSLDRGKTQYF. Here the CDR3 DNA reads TGTGCCAGTAGTCTGGACAGGGGAAAGACCCAGTACTTC.

V gene TRBV6-1 combines with J gene TRBJ2-7; a possible D gene is TRBD1 (6 bases). This CDR3 contains 16 residues. The V gene lost 0 bases and the J gene lost 2 bases, with 14 bases spanning the gap. CDR1 MNHNS and CDR2 SASEGT come from the germline V gene. The CDR3 reads CASSEAVTGRTYEQYF. The CDR3 region has the DNA TGTGCCAGCAGTGAAGCGGTCACAGGGAGAACCTACGAGCAGTACTTC.

The chain employs TRBV6-1 and TRBJ2-5, with a weak D call TRBD1 (6 bases). V lost 3 bases to trimming and J lost 3 bases, with 8 bases between them. CDR1 is MNHNS and CDR2 is SASEGT in the germline V gene. The CDR3 is made up of 13 amino acids. Written as DNA, the CDR3 is TGTGCCAGCAGTGAGGACAGAAAAGAGACCCAGTACTTC. This encodes CASSEDRKETQYF.

The chain combines TRBV5-1 with TRBJ1-1; possible D gene TRBD1, 5 bases. With 0 bases removed from V and 8 bases from J, the gap between germline ends came to 11 bases. CDR3 length: 13 residues. Germline lookup yields CDR1 SGHRS and CDR2 YFSETQ. The CDR3 DNA sequence: TGCGCCAGCAGCTTGGCGCAGGGAGGGGAAGCTTTCTTT. Translated: CASSLAQGGEAFF. Together with reference TRBV5-1 and TRBJ1-1, the CDR3 gives the full variable domain: KAGVTQTPRYLIKTRGQQVTLSCSPISGHRSVSWYQQTPGQGLQFLFEYFSETQRNKGNFPGRFSGRQFSNSRSEMNVSTLELGDSALYLCASSLAQGGEAFFGQGTRLTVV.